Presented here are 3 T cell receptor beta chains from one specimen sequenced in a study of blood T cell repertoires in COVID-19 (dated by TCRdb to the early 2020s). Libraries were made using the immunoSEQ multiplex PCR assay. TCRdb limited this immuneACCESS table to in-frame rearrangements with V and J called. A share of clones is missing; checked studies link under half to unresolved V genes, and the rest is unexplained. In this sample the table shows about 180,000 clones, approximately 89% of which occur a single time. The top ten clones comprise 6.2% of the sample. The specimen sequenced was PBMCs or T cells enriched from blood (not recorded which). The receptors derive from a man between 40 and 49 years old who had recovered from COVID-19.

The V gene is TRBV25-1, the J gene TRBJ1-2; D possibly corresponds to TRBD1 (5 bases). The germline gives CDR1 MGHDK, CDR2 SYGVNS. The CDR3 totals 17 residues. Trimming cost V 1 base and J 0 bases, with 15 bases left between them. The CDR3 DNA follows: TGTGCCAGCAGTGAATGGGATACAGGCGAAGCTAACTATGGCTACACCTTC. Encoded protein: CASSEWDTGEANYGYTF.

The chain has TRBV24-1 and TRBJ1-2; TRBD1 is a possible D gene (5 bases). Germline values: CDR1 KGHDR, CDR2 SFDVKD. The CDR3 has 12 residues. V was shortened by 4 bases and J by 10 bases, with 12 bases between the two germline ends. The CDR3 loop reads CATSDPGHYYTF. The CDR3 region has the DNA TGTGCCACCAGTGACCCTGGACACTACTACACCTTC.

CDR3 nucleotide sequence: TGTGCCAGCAGTCGTCTAAGGGAGTTCGATGAGCAGTTCTTC. As protein: CASSRLREFDEQFF. J is TRBJ2-1 and V is TRBV27, with a weak D call TRBD2 (5 bases). Trimming shortened V by 5 bases and J by 8 bases, and 16 bases separated the two germline ends. There are 14 residues in the CDR3. Germline loops: CDR1 MNHEY, CDR2 SMNVEV (reference sequence).